This T cell receptor (beta chain) was retrieved from a study of Graves' ophthalmopathy and Graves' hyperthyroidism. The sequenced template was RNA, covering the TCR beta CDR3 region. Amplification began with first-round RT-PCR using HTBI primers, then second-round multiplex PCR was performed. One entry per CDR3 protein, called by TCRdb with MiXCR from the multiplex PCR reads. The sample contains 300,000 to 350,000 distinct CDR3 sequences, about a sixth of which appear only once. The table lists this clonotype with many counts. Its antigen is not known. Findings and limits, study-wide: Blood also harbored most expanded thyroid clonotypes above 0.001 frequency.

This clonotype was obtained from an adult man with Graves' ophthalmopathy. Input material: peripheral blood.

This CDR3 reads CASSPIGVGQGAEAFF. CDR3 DNA sequence: TGCGCCAGCAGCCCGATTGGAGTTGGACAGGGGGCTGAAGCTTTCTTT. J is TRBJ1-1 and V is TRBV5-1, with 10 bases fitting TRBD1. Germline lookup yields CDR1 SGHRS and CDR2 YFSETQ. V lost 4 bases to trimming and J lost 6 bases; unmatched junction nucleotides: 12. The CDR3 is 16 amino acids.